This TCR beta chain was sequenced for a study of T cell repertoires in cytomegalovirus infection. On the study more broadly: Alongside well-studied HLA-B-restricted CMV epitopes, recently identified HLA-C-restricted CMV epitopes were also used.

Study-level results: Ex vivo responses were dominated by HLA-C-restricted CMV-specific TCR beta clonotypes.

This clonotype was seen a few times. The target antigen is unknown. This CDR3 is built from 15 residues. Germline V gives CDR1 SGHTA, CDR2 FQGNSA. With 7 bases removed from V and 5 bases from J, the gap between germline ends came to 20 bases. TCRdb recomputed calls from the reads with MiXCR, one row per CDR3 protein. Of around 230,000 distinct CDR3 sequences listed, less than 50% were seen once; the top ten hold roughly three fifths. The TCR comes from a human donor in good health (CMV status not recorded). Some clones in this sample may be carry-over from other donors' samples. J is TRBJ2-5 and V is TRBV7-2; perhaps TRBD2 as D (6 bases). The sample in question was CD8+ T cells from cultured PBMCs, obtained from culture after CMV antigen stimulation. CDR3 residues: CASIIGVIGGETQYF. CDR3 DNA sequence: TGTGCCAGCATCATAGGGGTCATCGGAGGGGAGACCCAGTACTTC.